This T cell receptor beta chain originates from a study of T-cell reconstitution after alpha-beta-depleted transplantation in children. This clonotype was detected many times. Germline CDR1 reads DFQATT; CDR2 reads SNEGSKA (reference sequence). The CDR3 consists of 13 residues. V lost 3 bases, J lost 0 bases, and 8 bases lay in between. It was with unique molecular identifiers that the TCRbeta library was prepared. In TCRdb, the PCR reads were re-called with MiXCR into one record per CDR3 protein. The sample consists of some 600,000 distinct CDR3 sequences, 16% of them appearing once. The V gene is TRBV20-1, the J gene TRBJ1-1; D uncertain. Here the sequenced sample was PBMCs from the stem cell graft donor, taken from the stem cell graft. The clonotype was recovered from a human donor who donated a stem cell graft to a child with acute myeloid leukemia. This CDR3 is CSARARLNTEAFF. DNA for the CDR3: TGCAGTGCTAGGGCCAGGTTGAACACTGAAGCTTTCTTT.